Presented here are 32 T cell receptor beta chains from one specimen sequenced in a study of cytotoxic CD8 clonotypes in ibrutinib-treated CLL. Sequencing used immunoSEQ multiplex PCR; TCRdb keeps in-frame clones, though not all of them. The table includes hundreds of thousands of clones, roughly two thirds detected once. Specimen: PBMCs, collected after 36 months of ibrutinib treatment. The source of these receptors is a human donor with chronic lymphocytic leukemia.

The chain has TRBV25-1 and TRBJ2-1; D uncertain. Deletions cut 6 bases from V and 3 bases from J, with 21 bases between. CDR3 length: 17 residues. The V gene's germline CDR1 is MGHDK and CDR2 SYGVNS. CDR3 region: CASSAARVGGNYNEQFF. CDR3 nucleotide sequence: TGTGCCAGCAGCGCCGCCCGAGTTGGCGGAAACTACAATGAGCAGTTCTTC.

This clone was seen a few times. V gene TRBV5-1 combines with J gene TRBJ2-7; no reliable D call. CDR1 is SGHRS, CDR2 YFSETQ, per germline. Trimming pared 0 bases from V and 4 bases from J, leaving 11 bases between. The CDR3 extends over 14 amino acids. In DNA form, the CDR3 reads TGCGCCAGCAGCTTGGCTGGCAGGCCTTACGAGCAGTACTTC. This encodes CASSLAGRPYEQYF.

The V and J genes are TRBV10-1 and TRBJ2-5; 10 nucleotides match TRBD2. The J segment lost 2 bases and the V segment lost 4 bases, leaving 4 bases of the junction unmatched. CDR1 and CDR2 (germline): WNHNN, SYGVQD (reference sequence). The CDR3 consists of 15 residues. The CDR3 DNA sequence: TGCGCCAGCAGTGGTCTAGCGGGGGAGCAAGAGACCCAGTACTTC. Encoded protein: CASSGLAGEQETQYF.

The chain employs TRBV5-1 and TRBJ2-7; unclear D gene. The germline V and J ends were trimmed by 3 bases and 2 bases, with 9 bases remaining between them. CDR3 length: 13 amino acids. CDR1 is SGHRS and CDR2 is YFSETQ in the germline V gene. CDR3 sequence (DNA): TGCGCCAGCAGCTCGACTGGGGCCTACGAGCAGTACTTC. Its protein product is CASSSTGAYEQYF.

This clone was detected only once. This chain links TRBV23-1 with TRBJ2-7; TRBD2 aligns across 11 bases. TRBV23-1 is treated as an ORF (open reading frame) with a function not yet certain. This CDR3 is built from 15 residues. V shed 11 bases, J shed 5 bases, and the junction held 14 bases outside the gene matches. The CDR3 DNA sequence: TGCGCCCCCTCGGTCGCTAGCGGGAGGATGAACGAGCAGTACTTC. Its protein is CAPSVASGRMNEQYF.

This chain connects TRBV18 to TRBJ1-2; the D gene is possibly TRBD1 (5 bases). The germline gives CDR1 KGHSH, CDR2 LQKENI. The CDR3 spans 13 residues. The V end lost 3 bases, the J end lost 8 bases, and 13 bases lay between the germline ends. Here the CDR3 DNA reads TGTGCCAGCTCACCGGGAGGGGTTGTCGGCTACACCTTC. This translates into CASSPGGVVGYTF.

This chain connects TRBV25-1 to TRBJ2-3, with D possibly matching TRBD1 (6 bases). CDR3 size: 15 residues. The germline gives CDR1 MGHDK, CDR2 SYGVNS. V was cut by 7 bases and J by 0 bases, with 14 bases left in between. This chain's CDR3 is CASTPGAPSTDTQYF. DNA for the CDR3: TGTGCCAGCACTCCAGGGGCCCCTAGCACAGATACGCAGTATTTT.

This clone was seen only once. The rearrangement uses TRBV4-1 and TRBJ2-2, with D perhaps given as TRBD1 or TRBD2 (5 bases each). Trimming cost V 2 bases and J 5 bases, with 9 bases left between them. CDR1 is MGHRA and CDR2 is YSYEKL in the germline V gene. The CDR3 spans 14 residues. For the CDR3, the DNA is TGCGCCAGCAGCCAACCAGGGACGACCGGGGAGCTGTTTTTT. This codes for CASSQPGTTGELFF.

The V and J genes are TRBV6-6 and TRBJ2-1; D is perhaps TRBD2 (5 bases). This CDR3 contains 13 residues. Trimming removed 6 bases at V and 4 bases at J, with 10 bases between. Germline CDR1 is MNHNY and CDR2 is SVGAGI (reference sequence). This CDR3 is CASSRTSYNEQFF. Here the CDR3 DNA reads TGTGCCAGCAGCAGGACTTCTTACAATGAGCAGTTCTTC.

The genes are TRBV2 and TRBJ2-3, with unresolved D. V lost 1 base, J lost 2 bases, and 7 bases lay in between. The length of the CDR3 is 14 residues. CDR1 is SNHLY and CDR2 is FYNNEI in the germline V gene. This chain's CDR3 is CASSEVANTDTQYF. The CDR3 nucleotides are TGTGCCAGCAGTGAAGTGGCCAACACAGATACGCAGTATTTT.

The V and J genes are TRBV19 and TRBJ1-6; possibly TRBD1 for D (6 bases). V dropped 3 bases and J dropped 9 bases, with 12 bases sitting between them. Germline V CDR1 and CDR2: LNHDA, SQIVND (reference sequence). This CDR3 comprises 14 residues. The CDR3, as DNA: TGTGCCAGTAGTATCAGGGGTGGTAGTTCACCCCTCCACTTT. Its protein product is CASSIRGGSSPLHF.

In its sample, this clone was seen a few times. The rearrangement joins TRBV13 to TRBJ2-3; TRBD1 is a possible D gene (5 bases). Germline V gene lookup returns CDR1 PRHDT and CDR2 FYEKMQ (reference sequence). Trimming cost V 1 base and J 4 bases, with 6 bases left between them. This CDR3 has 13 amino acids. CDR3 residues: CASSLEGADTQYF. The CDR3 coding sequence is TGTGCCAGCAGCTTAGAAGGGGCAGATACGCAGTATTTT.

The rearrangement uses TRBV11-2 and TRBJ2-1; 12 bases align to TRBD2. The CDR3 runs 17 residues. V gave up 8 bases and J gave up 8 bases; unmatched junction bases: 16. Germline-derived CDR1 and CDR2 are SGHAT and FQNNGV. The CDR3 DNA follows: TGTGCCAGCCTCGACACGACTAGCGGGGGTAATAGGGATGAGCAGTTCTTC. Its translation: CASLDTTSGGNRDEQFF.

This rearrangement joins TRBV7-3 to TRBJ2-5; D might be TRBD2 (5 bases). Trimming left V 2 bases short and J 4 bases short, with 11 bases between. Per the germline V gene, CDR1 is SGHTA and CDR2 is FQGTGA. The length of the CDR3 is 14 residues. This chain's CDR3 is CASSLSPSRETQYF. In DNA, the CDR3 is TGTGCCAGCAGCTTATCCCCTAGCAGAGAGACCCAGTACTTC. The full variable domain, in which reference TRBV7-3 and TRBJ2-5 provide the parts outside the CDR3, is GAGVSQTPSNKVTEKGKYVELRCDPISGHTALYWYRQSLGQGPEFLIYFQGTGAADDSGLPNDRFFAVRPEGSVSTLKIQRTERGDSAVYLCASSLSPSRETQYFGPGTRLLVL.

The rearrangement links TRBV9 to TRBJ1-4; possible D gene TRBD1, 5 bases. V was trimmed by 0 bases and J by 10 bases, leaving 16 bases between them. Per the germline V gene, CDR1 is SGDLS and CDR2 is YYNGEE. The CDR3 runs 15 residues. The CDR3 spells CASSVAGTPYGKLFF. The DNA of the CDR3 is TGTGCCAGCAGCGTAGCAGGGACCCCCTACGGAAAACTGTTTTTT.

The gene calls are TRBV4-3 and TRBJ2-7; D is uncertain. The germline V gene encodes CDR1 LGHNA and CDR2 YSLEER. CDR3 length: 15 residues. Trimming cost V 0 bases and J 6 bases, with 15 bases left between them. The CDR3 spells CASSQDAIAASEQYF. The CDR3 nucleotides read TGCGCCAGCAGCCAAGATGCGATAGCTGCTAGCGAGCAGTACTTC.

CDR3 amino acids: CASAGTGPGNTIYF. As DNA, the CDR3 is TGTGCCAGCGCGGGGACAGGGCCTGGAAACACCATATATTTT. This chain joins TRBV6-5 and TRBJ1-3, with TRBD1 matching 9 bases. The CDR3 loop spans 14 amino acids. Germline V gives CDR1 MNHEY, CDR2 SVGAGI. J gave up 2 bases and V 8 bases, and 4 bases lay outside the gene matches.

This chain links TRBV4-3 with TRBJ2-5; TRBD1 is a possible D gene (6 bases). V was cut by 3 bases and J by 5 bases, with 19 bases left in between. This CDR3 is built from 16 residues. CDR1 is LGHNA and CDR2 is YSLEER in the germline V gene. CDR3 DNA sequence: TGCGCCAGCAGCCAGGACCTGGGGGCCCGACGGGAGACCCAGTACTTC. It codes for CASSQDLGARRETQYF.

The gene calls are TRBV6-5 and TRBJ2-2, with D unresolved. This CDR3 contains 13 residues. Germline CDR1 MNHEY, CDR2 SVGAGI. The DNA for the CDR3 is TGTGCAGTGATATCTGAGTCATCCGGGGAGCTGTTTTTT. The encoded protein is CAVISESSGELFF.

This clone was seen more than once but under ten times. The gene calls are TRBV18 and TRBJ2-2, with a tentative D call TRBD1 (7 bases). The V gene lost 5 bases and the J gene lost 7 bases, with 14 bases spanning the gap. Germline loops: CDR1 KGHSH, CDR2 LQKENI. The CDR3 has 14 amino acids. The CDR3 DNA follows: TGTGCCAGCTCAACCGGAGGGGGCGGCGGGGAGCTGTTTTTT. Translation gives CASSTGGGGGELFF.

This clone was seen more than once but under ten times. The chain uses TRBV11-3 and TRBJ2-7; D is perhaps TRBD1 (5 bases). Trimming cost V 3 bases and J 2 bases, with 17 bases left between them. The germline CDR1 and CDR2 sequences are SGHNT and YENEEA. CDR3 length: 16 amino acids. The DNA of the CDR3 is TGTGCCAGCAGCTTCAGGGCCCTCCCAAGGACCTACGAGCAGTACTTC. As protein: CASSFRALPRTYEQYF.

This clone came up once. This chain uses TRBV6-5 with TRBJ2-7; 7 positions agree with TRBD1. With 4 bases clipped from V and 2 bases from J, the junction kept 8 bases outside the gene matches. The germline gives CDR1 MNHEY, CDR2 SVGAGI. The CDR3 sequence is 15 residues long. DNA for the CDR3: TGTGCCAGCAGTTCCTACAGGGGCGAGGCCTACGAGCAGTACTTC. Translation: CASSSYRGEAYEQYF.

This chain joins TRBV7-6 and TRBJ2-1, with D uncertain. The germline V and J ends were trimmed by 5 bases and 0 bases, with 14 bases remaining between them. CDR3 length equals 16 residues. The germline gives CDR1 SGHVS, CDR2 FNYEAQ. CDR3 sequence reads: CASSTIRYSSYNEQFF. The CDR3 coding sequence is TGTGCCAGCAGCACAATCAGGTACAGCTCCTACAATGAGCAGTTCTTC.

This chain joins TRBV13 and TRBJ2-7; D remains ambiguous. Per the germline V gene, CDR1 is PRHDT and CDR2 is FYEKMQ (reference sequence). This CDR3 is built from 14 residues. V was trimmed by 1 base and J by 4 bases, leaving 11 bases between them. DNA for the CDR3: TGTGCCAGCAGCTTAGTTGGTCCTAGTTACGAGCAGTACTTC. This codes for CASSLVGPSYEQYF.

The rearrangement links TRBV14 to TRBJ2-7; TRBD1 aligns across 10 bases. The germline V gene encodes CDR1 SGHDN and CDR2 FVKESK. The CDR3 totals 16 residues. J lost 3 bases, V lost 3 bases, and 8 bases had no gene match. The CDR3 DNA reads as TGTGCCAGCAGCCAGGGACAGGGGTGGTCGGACTACGAGCAGTACTTC. It yields the protein CASSQGQGWSDYEQYF.

This clone was found once. The rearrangement uses TRBV7-9 and TRBJ2-1, with a possible D match to TRBD2 (7 bases). Per germline, CDR1 SEHNR and CDR2 FQNEAQ (reference sequence). CDR3 size: 15 residues. Deletions cut 6 bases from V and 4 bases from J, with 16 bases between. DNA of the CDR3: TGTGCCAGCAGATCGGCGGGGGCGTATTACAATGAGCAGTTCTTC. It encodes CASRSAGAYYNEQFF.

This chain links TRBV6-6 with TRBJ2-1, with D perhaps TRBD1 (5 bases). CDR3 length: 11 amino acids. CDR1 and CDR2 (germline): MNHNY, SVGAGI (reference sequence). Trimming took off 5 bases at V and 8 bases at J, with 7 bases between the two ends. CDR3 loop: CASSIGDEQFF. The CDR3 bases are TGTGCCAGCAGTATAGGGGATGAGCAGTTCTTC.

The table lists this clone with a few counts. Other DNA variants within this sample encode the same CDR3. The CDR3 DNA reads as TGTGCCAGCAGTGAAGTATACGAGCAGTACTTC. Translating it yields CASSEVYEQYF. V and J are TRBV2 and TRBJ2-7; D not certain. The CDR3 runs to 11 residues. V shed 1 base and J shed 4 bases, with 2 bases lying between them. Per the germline V gene, CDR1 is SNHLY and CDR2 is FYNNEI.

The J gene is TRBJ2-6, the V gene TRBV11-2; D call uncertain. The V and J ends lost 6 bases and 0 bases respectively, with 9 bases between them. Germline CDR1 is SGHAT and CDR2 is FQNNGV. There are 15 residues in the CDR3. CDR3 DNA: TGTGCCAGCAGGCGAACAGACTCTGGGGCCAACGTCCTGACTTTC. Residues: CASRRTDSGANVLTF.

This CDR3 reads CASSPRSGADEQYF. CDR3 in DNA: TGTGCCAGCTCACCAAGGAGTGGGGCCGACGAGCAGTACTTC. The chain combines TRBV18 with TRBJ2-7, with a possible D match to TRBD1 (5 bases). The length of the CDR3 is 14 residues. V lost 2 bases, J lost 5 bases, and 13 bases lay in between. Germline-derived CDR1 and CDR2 are KGHSH and LQKENI. Full variable domain (rest looked up from reference TRBV18 and TRBJ2-7): NAGVMQNPRHLVRRRGQEARLRCSPMKGHSHVYWYRQLPEEGLKFMVYLQKENIIDESGMPKERFSAEFPKEGPSILRIQQVVRGDSAAYFCASSPRSGADEQYFGPGTRLTVT.

This clone was observed a single time. The chain uses TRBV9 and TRBJ1-1; TRBD1 matches 10 bases. Trimming removed 3 bases from V and 7 bases from J; junction bases left unmatched: 3. CDR3 length: 13 residues. Germline assignment: CDR1 SGDLS and CDR2 YYNGEE. The CDR3 DNA sequence: TGTGCCAGCAGCGACCGGGACAGGGGTGAAGCTTTCTTT. Encoded protein: CASSDRDRGEAFF.

The chain joins TRBV15 to TRBJ1-5, with D perhaps TRBD1 (5 bases). Trimming took off 1 base at V and 5 bases at J, with 12 bases between the two ends. This CDR3 region has 15 residues. Germline V gives CDR1 LNHNV, CDR2 YYDKDF (reference sequence). DNA for the CDR3: TGTGCCACCAGCAGAGTTTTCAGGGAAGATCAGCCCCAGCATTTT. Its protein product is CATSRVFREDQPQHF.